Each of the 2 T cell receptor beta chains below was sequenced from the same sample in a study of blood T cell repertoires in COVID-19. Using immunoSEQ multiplex PCR, the repertoire was profiled, and TCRdb retains in-frame clones only, with some absent. The sample lists about 180,000 clones; 80% were seen once. Sample: peripheral blood. All receptors derive from a man aged 70-80 years with active or convalescent COVID-19.

The V gene is TRBV28, the J gene TRBJ2-5; tentative D call: TRBD2 (6 bases). The CDR3 consists of 13 residues. Looked up from germline, CDR1 is MDHEN and CDR2 is SYDVKM. The V end was cut by 10 bases, the J end by 0 bases, with 12 bases between. CDR3 nucleotides: TGTGCCACTATGGGGGACTACCAAGAGACCCAGTACTTC. Protein: CATMGDYQETQYF.

The rearrangement links TRBV5-1 to TRBJ1-4; possibly TRBD1 for D (5 bases). The V end lost 4 bases, the J end lost 7 bases, and 14 bases lay between the germline ends. Germline lookup yields CDR1 SGHRS and CDR2 YFSETQ. The length of the CDR3 is 14 residues. The CDR3 here is CASSPGGLGEKLFF. In DNA form, the CDR3 reads TGCGCCAGCAGCCCCGGGGGGTTGGGTGAAAAACTGTTTTTT.